This TCR beta chain originates from a study of blood T cell repertoires in COVID-19 (TCRdb year 2020). Regarding the research as a whole: Collaborator samples came from the United States, Italy and Spain and covered acute and convalescent phases of COVID-19. The prospective study material was composed of cDNA or gDNA derived from T cells, B-cell-depleted T cells, or PBMCs. Deeply sampled blood TCRbeta repertoires from subjects exposed to, actively infected with, or recovered from COVID-19 were included in the dataset. The repertoires were released in a freely available public database intended as a resource for research on the immune response to SARS-CoV-2. The samples were drawn from two sources: the first 160 participants of the ongoing ImmuneRACE study, and 1,000 to 1,500 subjects contributed by 6 global collaborators. Nearly every sample came with metadata listing a de-identified subject ID, COVID-19 status, age in years and sex. Where available, HLA class I and class II types were obtained from metadata supplied by the sample provider rather than from assay-based typing.

Cut back by 4 bases and 4 bases, the V and J ends lie 19 bases apart. From cysteine to phenylalanine, the CDR3 is 16 amino acids long. The sequence is cut down to CDR3 DNA, 48 bases in frame from base 1. The germline V gene (reference sequence) gives CDR1 as LGHDT and CDR2 as YNNKEL. In Seattle, one collaborating source enrolled patients while the infection was active and tracked those patients longitudinally over the course of disease. Whole blood was collected in K2EDTA tubes by collaborating institutions according to the institutions' own protocols. For TCRbeta analysis, collaborators shipped samples in one of three forms: frozen whole blood, isolated PBMCs, or DNA extracted from either of those sample types. Notes on this clone: Its target antigen remains unknown. Base-call qualities are not available, and no considerably larger clone is one nucleotide away.

TCRbeta CDR3 regions were amplified from genomic DNA using the immunoSEQ Assay, a bias-controlled multiplex PCR. Concerning the study's data processing: The number of nucleated cells in each sample was estimated from the amplification of reference gene primers within the assay. Sequence reads were collapsed and filtered to measure the absolute abundance of every unique TCRbeta CDR3 rearrangement. For each sample, productive Simpson clonality was calculated as the square root of Simpson's diversity index over productive rearrangements. TCRdb holds this immuneACCESS table with in-frame rearrangements only. Some clones are missing; in checked studies, unresolved V genes explain under half, and the rest has no known cause. That table is the source of V, J and clone size, and D and trimming were worked out from the DNA. This sample has about 140,000 clones in its table, and about nine tenths of those were observed once. 2.5% to 3% of the sample is taken by the ten largest.

On the study overall, not on this receptor specifically: The amount of clinical and demographic metadata varied by source and participant and was provided uncurated.

The source is a human donor with COVID-19, enrolled during active disease. The donor label of this sample is uncertain. The sequenced sample was peripheral blood. The chain uses TRBV3-1 (or the pseudogene TRBV3-2) and TRBJ1-2; no D gene is confidently identified. The sequenced DNA: TGTGCCAGCAGCCTGCAGGCGAGAACAGACCTCTATGGCTACACCTTC. This sequence encodes CASSLQARTDLYGYTF.